This T cell receptor (beta chain) appears in the sequencing data of a study of CD8 T cells in ankylosing spondylitis. This clonotype was counted only a few times. The CDR3 length is 11 residues. Between the trimmed V and J ends, which lost 8 bases and 6 bases, there was a span of 7 bases. Germline lookup yields CDR1 SNHLY and CDR2 FYNNEI. Via MiXCR, TCRdb re-called the 5' RACE reads, giving one row per CDR3 protein. The sample shows about 350,000 distinct CDR3 sequences, about 20% of them seen only once. The rearrangement uses TRBV2 and TRBJ2-2; D remains unclear. Sequencing input: blood, either unsorted or a sorted T cell fraction (not recorded which). This sequence was found in a male donor with ankylosing spondylitis or in good health (not recorded which). CDR3 nucleotide sequence: TGTGCCAGCCAGTTATCCGGGGAGCTGTTTTTT. Translating it yields CASQLSGELFF.